This TCR beta chain is from a study of control samples from healthy donors and cancer patients. Libraries were prepared by immunoSEQ multiplex PCR; TCRdb keeps only in-frame clonotypes and omits some of them. The table shows 200,000 or so clones, with roughly 94% occurring only once. CDR1 is LNHDA and CDR2 is SQIVND in the germline V gene (reference sequence). The CDR3 is 12 residues long. The germline V and J ends were trimmed by 7 bases and 13 bases, with 17 bases remaining between them. The gene calls are TRBV19 and TRBJ1-5, with D tentatively TRBD1 (5 bases). The receptor was isolated from a man over 45 in good health. Sequenced input: blood. The CDR3 DNA follows: TGTGCCAGTATCTCGAGGGGCGAGGCTCAGCATTTT. This sequence encodes CASISRGEAQHF.